This T cell receptor (beta chain) comes out of a study of T cells in Graves' hyperthyroidism and ophthalmopathy. Amplification of TCR beta CDR3 regions used RNA as the template. HTBI primers drove first-round RT-PCR of the TCR CDR3. TCRdb re-called the multiplex PCR reads through MiXCR, storing one row per CDR3 protein. The table has 300,000 to 400,000 distinct CDR3 sequences, 15% to 20% seen once; the top ten hold less than 65%. The CDR3 runs 19 residues. Trimming pared 5 bases from V and 0 bases from J, leaving 22 bases between. The germline CDR1 and CDR2 sequences are SEHNR and FQNEAQ (reference sequence). A few counts support this clonotype.

The chain recombines TRBV7-9 with TRBJ1-4; a possible D gene is TRBD1 (5 bases). The sequence derives from a woman in her 50s with Graves' hyperthyroidism. The material sequenced was blood. The CDR3 loop is CASSPERGESGATNEKLFF. Written as DNA, the CDR3 is TGTGCCAGCAGCCCAGAGCGGGGGGAGTCGGGGGCAACTAATGAAAAACTGTTTTTT.